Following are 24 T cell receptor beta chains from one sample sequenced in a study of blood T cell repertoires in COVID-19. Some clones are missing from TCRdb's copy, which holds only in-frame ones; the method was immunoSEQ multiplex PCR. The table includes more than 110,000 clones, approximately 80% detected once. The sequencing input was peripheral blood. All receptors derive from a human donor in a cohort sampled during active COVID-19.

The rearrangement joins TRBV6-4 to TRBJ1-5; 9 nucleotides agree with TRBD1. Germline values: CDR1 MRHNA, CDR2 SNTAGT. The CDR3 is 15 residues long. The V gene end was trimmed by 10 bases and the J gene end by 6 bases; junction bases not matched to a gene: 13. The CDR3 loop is CATLEAGQGGQPQHF. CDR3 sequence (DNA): TGTGCCACCCTGGAGGCGGGACAGGGTGGTCAGCCCCAGCATTTT.

CDR3 amino acids: CASSRLGQAGNTIYF. The CDR3 DNA is TGTGCCAGCAGCCGATTGGGACAGGCAGGAAACACCATATATTTT. V is TRBV9 and J is TRBJ1-3; 8 nucleotides agree with TRBD1. CDR3 length: 15 amino acids. In germline, CDR1 is SGDLS, CDR2 YYNGEE. Germline trimming cut 4 bases from V and 4 bases from J; bases unmatched to any gene: 7.

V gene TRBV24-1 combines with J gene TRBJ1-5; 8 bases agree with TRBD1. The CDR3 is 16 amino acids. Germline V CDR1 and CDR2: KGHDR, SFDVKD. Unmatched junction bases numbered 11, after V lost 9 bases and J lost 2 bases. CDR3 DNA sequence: TGTGCCACCCAAAAAAGTGGACAGGGTGGCAATCAGCCCCAGCATTTT. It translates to CATQKSGQGGNQPQHF.

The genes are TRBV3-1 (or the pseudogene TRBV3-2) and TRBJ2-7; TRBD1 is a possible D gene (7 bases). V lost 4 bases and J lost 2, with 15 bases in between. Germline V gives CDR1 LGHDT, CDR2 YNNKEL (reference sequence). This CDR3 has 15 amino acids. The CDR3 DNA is TGTGCCAGCAGCCGGGGGGACAGACAAACCTACGAGCAGTACTTC. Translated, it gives CASSRGDRQTYEQYF.

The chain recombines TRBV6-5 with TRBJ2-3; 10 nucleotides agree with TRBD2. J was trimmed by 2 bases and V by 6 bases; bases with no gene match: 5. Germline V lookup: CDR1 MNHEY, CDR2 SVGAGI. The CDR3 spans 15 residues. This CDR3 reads CASSLTSGLTDTQYF. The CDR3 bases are TGTGCCAGCAGCCTGACTAGCGGGCTCACAGATACGCAGTATTTT.

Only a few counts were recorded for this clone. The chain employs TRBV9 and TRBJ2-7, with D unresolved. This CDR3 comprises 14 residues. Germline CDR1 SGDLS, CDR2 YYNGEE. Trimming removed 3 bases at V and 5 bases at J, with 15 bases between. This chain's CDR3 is CASSDFQDAHEQYF. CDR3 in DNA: TGTGCCAGCAGCGACTTCCAGGATGCCCACGAGCAGTACTTC.

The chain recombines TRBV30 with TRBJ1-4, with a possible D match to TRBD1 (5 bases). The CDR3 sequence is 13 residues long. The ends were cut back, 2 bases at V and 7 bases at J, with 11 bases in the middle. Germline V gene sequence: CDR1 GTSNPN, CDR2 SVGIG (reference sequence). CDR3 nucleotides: TGTGCCTGGAGTTCGCGGGGCAGTGAAAAACTGTTTTTT. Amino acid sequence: CAWSSRGSEKLFF.

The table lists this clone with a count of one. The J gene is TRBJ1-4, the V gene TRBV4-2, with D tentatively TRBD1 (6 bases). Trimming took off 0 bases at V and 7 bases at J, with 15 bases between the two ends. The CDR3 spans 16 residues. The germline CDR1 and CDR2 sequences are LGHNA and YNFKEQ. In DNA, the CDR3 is TGTGCCAGCAGCCAAGATGGGCAGGGAGGGGGTGAAAAACTGTTTTTT. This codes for CASSQDGQGGGEKLFF.

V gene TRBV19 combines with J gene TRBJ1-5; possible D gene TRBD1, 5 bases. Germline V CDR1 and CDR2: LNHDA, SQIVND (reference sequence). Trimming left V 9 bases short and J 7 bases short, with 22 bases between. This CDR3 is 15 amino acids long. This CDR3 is CASTMGQALGQPQHF. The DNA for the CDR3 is TGTGCCAGCACTATGGGGCAGGCCCTGGGGCAGCCCCAGCATTTT.

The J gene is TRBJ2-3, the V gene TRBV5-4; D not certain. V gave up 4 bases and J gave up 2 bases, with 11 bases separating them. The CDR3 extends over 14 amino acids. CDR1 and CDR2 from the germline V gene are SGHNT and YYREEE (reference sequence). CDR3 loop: CASSPGGPTDTQYF. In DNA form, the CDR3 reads TGTGCCAGCAGCCCGGGTGGCCCCACAGATACGCAGTATTTT.

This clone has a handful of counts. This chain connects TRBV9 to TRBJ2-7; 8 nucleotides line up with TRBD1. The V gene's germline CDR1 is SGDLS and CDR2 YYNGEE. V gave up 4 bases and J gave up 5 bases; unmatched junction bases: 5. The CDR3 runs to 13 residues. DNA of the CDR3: TGTGCCAGCAGCCCAGACAGGGGCGACGAGCAGTACTTC. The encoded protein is CASSPDRGDEQYF.

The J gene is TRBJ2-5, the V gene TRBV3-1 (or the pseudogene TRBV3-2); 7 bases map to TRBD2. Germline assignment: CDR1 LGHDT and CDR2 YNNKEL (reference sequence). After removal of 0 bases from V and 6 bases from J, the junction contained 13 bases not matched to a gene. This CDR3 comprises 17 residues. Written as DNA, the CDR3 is TGTGCCAGCAGCCAAGATCTTGGGGGGGAGGGACGAAAGACCCAGTACTTC. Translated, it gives CASSQDLGGEGRKTQYF.

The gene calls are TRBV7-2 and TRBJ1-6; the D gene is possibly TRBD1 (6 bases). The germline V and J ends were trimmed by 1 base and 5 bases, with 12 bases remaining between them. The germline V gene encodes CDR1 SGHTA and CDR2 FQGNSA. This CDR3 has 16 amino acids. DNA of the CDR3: TGTGCCAGCAGCTTAGTAGGACAGCCAAATAATTCACCCCTCCACTTT. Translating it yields CASSLVGQPNNSPLHF.

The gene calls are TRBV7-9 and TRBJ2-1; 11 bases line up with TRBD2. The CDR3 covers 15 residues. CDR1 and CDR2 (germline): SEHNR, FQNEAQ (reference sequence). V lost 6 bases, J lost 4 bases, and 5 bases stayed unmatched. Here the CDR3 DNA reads TGTGCCAGCAGATCAGCTAGCGGGGGGTACAATGAGCAGTTCTTC. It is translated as CASRSASGGYNEQFF.

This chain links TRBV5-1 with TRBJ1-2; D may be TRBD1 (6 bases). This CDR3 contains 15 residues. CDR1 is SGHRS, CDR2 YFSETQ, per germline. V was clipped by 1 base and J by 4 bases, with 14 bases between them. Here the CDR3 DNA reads TGCGCCAGCAGCTTGAATGGGGGGGCCGGCTATGGCTACACCTTC. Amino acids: CASSLNGGAGYGYTF.

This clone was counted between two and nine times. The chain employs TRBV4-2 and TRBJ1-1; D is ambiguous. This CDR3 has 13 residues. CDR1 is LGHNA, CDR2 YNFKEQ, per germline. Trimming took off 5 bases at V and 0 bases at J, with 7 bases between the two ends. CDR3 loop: CASSYHLNTEAFF. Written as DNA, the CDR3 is TGTGCCAGCAGCTATCACTTGAACACTGAAGCTTTCTTT.

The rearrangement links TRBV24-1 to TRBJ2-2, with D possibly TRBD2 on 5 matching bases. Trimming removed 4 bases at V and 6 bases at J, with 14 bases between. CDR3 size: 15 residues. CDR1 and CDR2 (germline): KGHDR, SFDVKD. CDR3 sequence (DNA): TGTGCCACCAGTGAACGCCGGGGTGGGGCCGGGGAGCTGTTTTTT. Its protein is CATSERRGGAGELFF.

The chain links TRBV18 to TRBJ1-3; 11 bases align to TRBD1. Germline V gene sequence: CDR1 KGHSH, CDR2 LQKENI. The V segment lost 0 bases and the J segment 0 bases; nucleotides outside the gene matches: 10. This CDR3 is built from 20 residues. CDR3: CASSPPIGQGASLSGNTIYF. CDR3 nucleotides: TGTGCCAGCTCACCACCCATTGGACAGGGGGCATCCCTCTCTGGAAACACCATATATTTT.

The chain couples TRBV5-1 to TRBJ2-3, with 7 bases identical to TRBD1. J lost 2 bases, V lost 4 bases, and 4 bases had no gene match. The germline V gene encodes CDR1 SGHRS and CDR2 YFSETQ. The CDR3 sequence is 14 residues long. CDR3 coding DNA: TGCGCCAGCAGCCCGGGACAGAACACAGATACGCAGTATTTT. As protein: CASSPGQNTDTQYF. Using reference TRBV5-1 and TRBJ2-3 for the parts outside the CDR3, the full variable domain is KAGVTQTPRYLIKTRGQQVTLSCSPISGHRSVSWYQQTPGQGLQFLFEYFSETQRNKGNFPGRFSGRQFSNSRSEMNVSTLELGDSALYLCASSPGQNTDTQYFGPGTRLTVL.

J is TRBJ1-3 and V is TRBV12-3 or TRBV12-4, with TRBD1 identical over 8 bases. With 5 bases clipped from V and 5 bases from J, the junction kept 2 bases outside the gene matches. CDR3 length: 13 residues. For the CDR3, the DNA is TGTGCCAGCAGTCGGACAGGGAGAAACACCATATATTTT. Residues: CASSRTGRNTIYF.

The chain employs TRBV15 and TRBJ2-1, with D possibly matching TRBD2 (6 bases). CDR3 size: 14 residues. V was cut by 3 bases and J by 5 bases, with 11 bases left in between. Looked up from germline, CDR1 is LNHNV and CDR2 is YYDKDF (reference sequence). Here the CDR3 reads CATSRGGQDNEQFF. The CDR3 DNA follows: TGTGCCACCAGCAGGGGAGGACAAGACAATGAGCAGTTCTTC.

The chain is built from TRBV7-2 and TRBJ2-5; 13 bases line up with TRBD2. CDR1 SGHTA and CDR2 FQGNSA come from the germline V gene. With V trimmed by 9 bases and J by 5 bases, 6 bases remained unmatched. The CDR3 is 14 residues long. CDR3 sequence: CASRLAGGLETQYF. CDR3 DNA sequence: TGTGCCAGTAGACTAGCGGGGGGTTTGGAGACCCAGTACTTC.

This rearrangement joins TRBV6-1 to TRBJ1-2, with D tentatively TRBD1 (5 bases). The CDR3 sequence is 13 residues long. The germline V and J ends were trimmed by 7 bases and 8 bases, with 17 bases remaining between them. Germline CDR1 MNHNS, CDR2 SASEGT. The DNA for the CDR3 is TGTGCCAGCACCCCCCGCGGAGGGGACGGCTACACCTTC. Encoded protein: CASTPRGGDGYTF.

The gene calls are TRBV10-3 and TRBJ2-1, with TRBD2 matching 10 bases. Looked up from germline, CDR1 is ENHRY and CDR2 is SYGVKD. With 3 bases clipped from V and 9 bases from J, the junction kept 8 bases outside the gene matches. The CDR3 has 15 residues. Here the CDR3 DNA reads TGTGCCATCAGTGATAGCGGGGGGCATTCTATTGAGCAGTTCTTC. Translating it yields CAISDSGGHSIEQFF.